This is a list of T cell receptor beta chains from one sample in a study of control samples from healthy donors and cancer patients. Assay used: immunoSEQ multiplex PCR; TCRdb lists only in-frame clones, some missing. Counted here are some 170,000 clones, about 95% occurring once; the ten biggest clones make up 14%. The sequenced sample was PBMCs. These receptors were collected from a man aged 60 to 75 with colorectal cancer. Both conserved end residues are part of each CDR3. Fields, in order: J gene, D gene, clone size, V gene, CDR3 length, CDR3 protein, CDR3 DNA. D genes are given only for firm matches. Size is omitted from some rows. Given values are once, few, many or a class for expanded clones.

TRBJ1-3,.,.,TRBV27,15,CATRRTGGPGNTIYF,TGTGCCACACGCAGGACGGGAGGTCCTGGAAACACCATATATTTT
TRBJ2-1,.,once,TRBV5-1,14,CASNRDNSYNEQFF,TGCGCCAGCAACCGGGACAACTCCTACAATGAGCAGTTCTTC
TRBJ2-1,TRBD2,.,TRBV5-3,17,CARTTFRIAGVGNEQFF,TGTGCCAGAACCACGTTTCGAATAGCGGGGGTAGGAAATGAGCAGTTCTTC
TRBJ2-1,TRBD1,medium-sized,TRBV19,13,CASRINRGGEQFF,TGTGCCAGTAGGATCAACAGGGGTGGTGAGCAGTTCTTC
TRBJ1-1,.,once,TRBV5-1,16,CASSLMAAEMNTEAFF,TGCGCCAGCAGCTTGATGGCAGCCGAAATGAACACTGAAGCTTTCTTT
TRBJ1-2,TRBD1,once,TRBV27,14,CASPGGQGAGGYTF,TGTGCCAGCCCTGGGGGACAGGGGGCTGGTGGCTACACCTTC
TRBJ2-3,.,.,TRBV7-2,14,CASSLTDSTDTQYF,TGTGCCAGCAGCTTAACGGATAGCACAGATACGCAGTATTTT
TRBJ2-1,TRBD1,.,TRBV3-1/TRBV3-2,15,CASSQAGGRGNEQFF,TGTGCCAGCAGCCAAGCAGGGGGCCGTGGGAATGAGCAGTTCTTC
TRBJ2-3,TRBD2,.,TRBV7-9,17,CASSPRGSGGFRDTQYF,TGTGCCAGCAGCCCCAGGGGTAGCGGGGGTTTCCGGGATACGCAGTATTTT
TRBJ2-7,.,.,TRBV13,14,CASSTQIRAYEQYF,TGTGCCAGCAGCACCCAGATTAGGGCTTACGAGCAGTACTTC
TRBJ2-7,.,.,TRBV5-8,12,CASSRVTYEQYF,TGTGCCAGCAGCCGGGTCACCTACGAGCAGTACTTC
TRBJ2-3,.,.,TRBV5-4,13,CASSLGRGDTQYF,TGTGCCAGCAGCTTGGGTCGGGGGGATACGCAGTATTTT
TRBJ1-3,TRBD1,.,TRBV19,15,CASLQKWDSRNTIYF,TGTGCCAGCCTGCAGAAATGGGACAGCAGAAACACCATATATTTT
TRBJ1-5,.,once,TRBV30,13,CASGDNSNQPQHF,TGTGCCTCCGGGGACAACAGCAATCAGCCCCAGCATTTT
TRBJ2-3,TRBD2,.,TRBV9,19,CASSRVPGLAGPPPDTQYF,TGTGCCAGCAGCCGAGTCCCGGGACTAGCGGGGCCCCCCCCAGATACGCAGTATTTT
TRBJ2-7,.,.,TRBV6-5,16,CASSYQPTGGPNEQYF,TGTGCCAGCAGTTACCAACCCACGGGGGGCCCAAACGAGCAGTACTTC
TRBJ1-5,.,.,TRBV2,14,CASKAGTDNQPQHF,TGTGCCAGCAAAGCCGGGACGGACAATCAGCCCCAGCATTTT
TRBJ1-2,.,.,TRBV10-2,13,CASSPSQGYGYTF,TGCGCCAGCAGTCCGTCGCAGGGCTATGGCTACACCTTC
TRBJ1-1,.,.,TRBV5-1,14,CASSLGPANTEAFF,TGCGCCAGCAGCTTGGGACCTGCGAACACTGAAGCTTTCTTT
TRBJ1-2,TRBD1,.,TRBV6-5,14,CASTPAGTGNGYTF,TGTGCCAGCACCCCAGCCGGGACAGGGAATGGCTACACCTTC
TRBJ1-1,.,.,TRBV25-1,14,CASSENRDYTEAFF,TGTGCCAGCAGTGAAAATAGGGATTACACTGAAGCTTTCTTT
TRBJ2-5,.,.,TRBV7-2,15,CASSFEWGGLKTQYF,TGTGCCAGCAGCTTTGAGTGGGGGGGGCTAAAGACCCAGTACTTC
TRBJ1-5,.,.,TRBV18,14,CASSPAQGDQPQHF,TGTGCCAGCTCACCAGCGCAGGGAGATCAGCCCCAGCATTTT
TRBJ1-5,TRBD1,.,TRBV6-2/TRBV6-3,13,CASSFTGVQPQHF,TGTGCCAGCAGTTTTACAGGGGTCCAGCCCCAGCATTTT
TRBJ2-7,TRBD1,.,TRBV5-6,14,CASSWQGQGYEQYF,TGTGCCAGCAGCTGGCAGGGACAGGGCTACGAGCAGTACTTC
TRBJ1-1,.,.,TRBV18,15,CASSPAQTMNTEAFF,TGTGCCAGCTCACCCGCACAGACTATGAACACTGAAGCTTTCTTT
TRBJ1-4,.,.,TRBV10-3,12,CAISDQGEKLFF,TGTGCCATCAGTGATCAAGGTGAAAAACTGTTTTTT
TRBJ1-5,TRBD1,once,TRBV7-8,15,CASSGRDSRNQPQHF,TGTGCCAGCAGCGGACGGGACAGCCGAAATCAGCCCCAGCATTTT
TRBJ2-4,.,.,TRBV19,16,CASTFAPGLAKNIQYF,TGTGCCAGTACATTCGCCCCGGGACTAGCCAAAAACATTCAGTACTTC
TRBJ1-5,.,.,TRBV6-2/TRBV6-3,13,CASSFLQGQPQHF,TGTGCCAGCAGTTTTCTTCAGGGACAGCCCCAGCATTTT
TRBJ2-3,TRBD2,once,TRBV10-1,18,CASSEFPGTSGGTDTQYF,TGCGCCAGCAGTGAGTTTCCCGGGACTAGCGGGGGCACAGATACGCAGTATTTT
TRBJ2-5,.,.,TRBV28,13,CAHKQRYQETQYF,TGTGCCCATAAACAGCGCTACCAAGAGACCCAGTACTTC
TRBJ1-1,.,.,TRBV25-1,14,CASSSRGLDTEAFF,TGTGCCAGCAGTTCAAGGGGGTTAGACACTGAAGCTTTCTTT
TRBJ2-2,.,.,TRBV19,14,CASSIDQNTGELFF,TGTGCCAGTAGTATTGACCAGAACACCGGGGAGCTGTTTTTT
TRBJ1-1,.,.,TRBV28,15,CASSPQWGLNTEAFF,TGTGCCAGCAGTCCTCAGTGGGGGCTGAACACTGAAGCTTTCTTT
TRBJ2-5,.,.,TRBV11-3,14,CASSLKGATETQYF,TGTGCCAGCAGCTTAAAAGGAGCGACGGAGACCCAGTACTTC
TRBJ1-5,.,.,TRBV6-5,15,CASSLGAGANQPQHF,TGTGCCAGCAGTTTGGGAGCAGGGGCCAATCAGCCCCAGCATTTT
TRBJ1-4,.,.,TRBV2,11,CASLGGEKLFF,TGTGCCAGCCTGGGAGGGGAAAAACTGTTTTTT
TRBJ1-2,TRBD1,once,TRBV2,14,CASSQTGGNYGYTF,TGTGCCAGCAGTCAGACAGGGGGAAACTATGGCTACACCTTC
TRBJ1-5,.,.,TRBV7-2,12,CASSQISQPQHF,TGTGCCAGCAGCCAGATATCTCAGCCCCAGCATTTT
TRBJ2-5,TRBD2,.,TRBV29-1,16,CSVEPGLAGEEETQYF,TGCAGCGTTGAGCCGGGACTAGCGGGGGAGGAAGAGACCCAGTACTTC
TRBJ1-2,TRBD1,few,TRBV9,14,CASSAGTGGNGYTF,TGTGCCAGCAGCGCCGGGACAGGGGGCAATGGCTACACCTTC
TRBJ1-2,.,.,TRBV2,10,CASRSYGYTF,TGTGCCAGCCGCAGCTATGGCTACACCTTC
TRBJ2-7,TRBD1,.,TRBV27,16,CASSPRTGDLLYEQYF,TGTGCCAGCAGTCCACGGACAGGGGACCTTCTCTACGAGCAGTACTTC
TRBJ2-3,TRBD2,.,TRBV5-4,18,CASSLGLAGGPSTDTQYF,TGTGCCAGCAGCCTGGGACTAGCGGGGGGCCCTAGCACAGATACGCAGTATTTT
TRBJ2-7,.,.,TRBV6-6,11,CASRDSGEQYF,TGTGCCAGCAGGGACAGCGGCGAGCAGTACTTC
TRBJ2-6,.,.,TRBV4-2,17,CASSQDRIGSGANVLTF,TGTGCCAGCAGCCAAGACAGAATAGGCTCTGGGGCCAACGTCCTGACTTTC
TRBJ1-2,.,.,TRBV5-1,16,CASSLEAQAINYGYTF,TGCGCCAGCAGCTTGGAAGCACAGGCAATTAACTATGGCTACACCTTC